Listed below are T cell receptor beta chains from one sample, sequenced in a study of shared clonotypes between healthy human individuals. The protocol was immunoSEQ multiplex PCR, while the TCRdb copy is restricted to in-frame clones and leaves out a portion. The sample consists of 600,000 to 700,000 clones, approximately 73% of them appearing once. The sequencing input was memory CD4+ T cells sorted from blood. These receptors were collected from a woman aged 30 to 39 in good health. CDR3s include the opening cysteine and the closing phenylalanine or tryptophan.

v_call	j_call	cdr3_aa
TRBV18	TRBJ1-4	CASSQNARDRNEKLFF
TRBV19	TRBJ1-4	CASSPTTGTWSEKLFF
TRBV27	TRBJ2-2	CASSLGWRAAGDTGELFF
TRBV2	TRBJ2-2	CASNRDLPGSGELFF
TRBV28	TRBJ2-7	CASTPHQSSYEQYF
TRBV4-1	TRBJ2-1	CASSQDRSNWENEQFF
TRBV19	TRBJ2-1	CASSHRRGLASGNNEQFF
TRBV19	TRBJ2-1	CASNERTSGRARRNEQFF
TRBV5-4	TRBJ2-1	CASSWKTGNEQFF
TRBV28	TRBJ1-5	CASSQVTGSTLPQHF
TRBV28	TRBJ1-5	CASSSLTETHQPQHF
TRBV5-1	TRBJ2-2	CASSIGLAGATAGELFF
TRBV27	TRBJ2-7	CASRRRAGTSGSYEQYF
TRBV28	TRBJ2-3	CAAGGSPADTQYF
TRBV2	TRBJ1-2	CASSELRGGGYTF
TRBV28	TRBJ1-1	CASSQENTEAFF
TRBV5-4	TRBJ2-5	CASSEGGFAETQYF
TRBV19	TRBJ2-7	CASSAGTGGFPHEQYF
TRBV18	TRBJ2-3	CASSTTSGGAGTDTQYF
TRBV19	TRBJ2-2	CASRTSGNTGELFF
TRBV4-2	TRBJ2-2	CASSSLGVYTTGELFF
TRBV19	TRBJ1-2	CASSIFMPSHSGDYGYTF
TRBV18	TRBJ1-4	CASSQRQGGTNEKLFF
TRBV27	TRBJ2-3	CASRLLAGGKDTQYF
TRBV11-3	TRBJ2-7	CASSLGQGRTGEQYF
TRBV29-1	TRBJ2-5	CSVFPWTNSRETQYF
TRBV5-1	TRBJ2-7	CASSNTPGQHYEQYF
TRBV23-1	TRBJ2-7	CASSQFRGWASGRAYEQYF
TRBV30	TRBJ1-4	CAWSLATNEKLFF
TRBV19	TRBJ1-5	CASSNRAQRGNQPQHF
TRBV28	TRBJ1-5	CASDRGLGKPQHF
TRBV29-1	TRBJ1-1	CSVPWRSGRNTEAFF
TRBV7-2	TRBJ2-7	CASSLAVGGYEQYF
TRBV6-1	TRBJ2-2	CASYSLLAGELFF
TRBV6-5	TRBJ2-5	CASSYSGSITGRTQYF
TRBV6-5	TRBJ1-1	CASSYSSGRTEAFF
TRBV6-5	TRBJ1-5	CASSSMTGGNQPQHF
TRBV19	TRBJ1-4	CASSMDSGREKLFF
TRBV11-2	TRBJ1-3	CASSLLGRNTIYF
TRBV6-5	TRBJ1-6	CASSLMENSPLHF
TRBV10-1	TRBJ2-7	CASSEASGLNYEQYF
TRBV5-1	TRBJ1-3	CASSTGTEGNTIYF
TRBV28	TRBJ2-3	CASSFTPSDTQYF
TRBV7-9	TRBJ2-1	CASSSSGLGYNEQFF
TRBV11-3	TRBJ2-3	CASSLGSDTQYF
TRBV7-9	TRBJ2-2	CASSTTGPYTGELFF
TRBV27	TRBJ2-3	CASANPGQSTDTQYF
TRBV6-1	TRBJ1-5	CASRTAHQPQHF
TRBV27	TRBJ1-5	CASSFSGSPPQPQHF